This T cell receptor (beta chain) was recovered during a study of T cell responses to AZD1222 COVID-19 vaccine. Study background: Second-dose groups at about 4 or about 12 weeks were pooled.

With regard to this clone: No antigen is known for it.

Study outcomes and limitations: Seropositive status at baseline applied to only six AZD1222 recipients. Spike-specific TCR breadth rose after two AZD1222 doses, and depth rose as well. Regions 160-218 and 743-854 dominated among vaccine-associated CD4 TCRs spanning spike.

This table comes from immunoSEQ multiplex PCR, and its TCRdb copy is limited to in-frame clones, with some not included. The sample lists 180,000 or so clones; around nine tenths were seen once. The CDR3 covers 17 residues. Germline loops: CDR1 MNHEY, CDR2 SVGEGT. Trimming removed 2 bases at V and 0 bases at J, with 16 bases between. This specimen was peripheral blood, taken on day 0 of AZD1222 vaccination. The source is an adult in good health. The V and J genes are TRBV6-2 or TRBV6-3 and TRBJ1-2; a weak D match, TRBD1 (6 bases). The chain's CDR3 is CASSYLAVGDTNYGYTF. The DNA for the CDR3 is TGTGCCAGCAGTTACCTCGCCGTTGGGGACACTAACTATGGCTACACCTTC.